Listed here are 21 T cell receptor beta chains from one sample, sequenced in a study of patients and donors after allogeneic stem cell transplantation. TCRdb re-called the RT-PCR reads through MiXCR, storing one row per CDR3 protein. The sample lists 920,000 or so distinct CDR3 sequences, about a sixth occurring once. The sequenced material came from blood, either unsorted or a sorted T cell fraction (not recorded which). All receptors derive from a human donor who was either an allogeneic HSCT recipient or a stem cell or donor lymphocyte infusion donor (not recorded which). It is not recorded whose cells these are; they may come from a transplant donor.

The chain links TRBV6-5 to TRBJ2-1, with TRBD2 identical over 12 bases. The germline CDR1 and CDR2 sequences are MNHEY and SVGAGI. The ends lost 1 base at V and 4 bases at J; junction bases unmatched: 8. CDR3 length: 18 residues. CDR3 residues: CASSYYYPSGRGYNEQFF. The CDR3 bases are TGTGCCAGCAGTTACTACTACCCTAGCGGGAGGGGATACAATGAGCAGTTCTTC.

The chain joins TRBV6-2 or TRBV6-3 to TRBJ2-2; D may be TRBD1 (5 bases). The germline V gene has CDR1 MNHEY and CDR2 SVGEGT. This CDR3 is built from 14 residues. V was cut by 9 bases and J by 7 bases, with 18 bases left in between. DNA of the CDR3: TGTGCCAGTGGCACGTATGGGGCGGACGGGGAGCTGTTTTTT. It codes for CASGTYGADGELFF.

This clonotype was seen a few times. The J gene is TRBJ2-6, the V gene TRBV9, with D hard to call. The length of the CDR3 is 16 residues. Trimming took 0 bases from V and 0 from J, leaving 7 bases between them. Germline CDR1 and CDR2: SGDLS and YYNGEE. The CDR3 nucleotides are TGTGCCAGCAGCGTAGCACAGCCCTCTGGGGCCAACGTCCTGACTTTC. Amino acid sequence: CASSVAQPSGANVLTF. The variable domain in full, with the rest retrieved from reference TRBV9 and TRBJ2-6, is DSGVTQTPKHLITATGQRVTLRCSPRSGDLSVYWYQQSLDQGLQFLIQYYNGEERAKGNILERFSAQQFPDLHSELNLSSLELGDSALYFCASSVAQPSGANVLTFGAGSRLTVL.

The chain is built from TRBV12-3 or TRBV12-4 and TRBJ1-2; possible D gene TRBD1, 6 bases. Between the trimmed V and J ends, which lost 1 base and 6 bases, there was a span of 15 bases. The CDR3 runs to 15 residues. The CDR3 protein is CASSLGRGALNGYTF. The CDR3 DNA follows: TGTGCCAGCAGTTTAGGTCGGGGGGCTCTTAATGGCTACACCTTC.

This clonotype came up a few times. The chain recombines TRBV12-3 or TRBV12-4 with TRBJ1-6; no definite D call. Trimming removed 0 bases from V and 2 bases from J, with 8 bases in between. This CDR3 region has 16 residues. The CDR3 sequence: CASSLAVPTYNSPLHF. For the CDR3, the DNA is TGTGCCAGCAGTTTAGCCGTACCGACCTATAATTCACCCCTCCACTTT.

The chain recombines TRBV5-6 with TRBJ2-7; tentatively, D is TRBD1 or TRBD2 (5 bases each). The germline CDR1 and CDR2 sequences are SGHDT and YYEEEE. Trimming pared 4 bases from V and 5 bases from J, leaving 19 bases between. The CDR3 has 15 amino acids. CDR3 bases: TGTGCCAGCAGCGGATGGGACGGCCTTGGCCACGAGCAGTACTTC. Encoded protein: CASSGWDGLGHEQYF.

This clonotype has more than one count but fewer than ten. This chain uses TRBV14 with TRBJ2-5; D perhaps matches TRBD2 (5 bases). Trimming pared 4 bases from V and 1 base from J, leaving 10 bases between. CDR3 length: 14 amino acids. The V gene's germline CDR1 is SGHDN and CDR2 FVKESK. The CDR3 region is CASSRTWGQETQYF. In DNA form, the CDR3 reads TGTGCCAGCAGCCGGACTTGGGGCCAAGAGACCCAGTACTTC.

The chain joins TRBV7-2 to TRBJ1-4; the D is unclear. Germline-derived CDR1 and CDR2 are SGHTA and FQGNSA. The germline V and J ends were trimmed by 1 base and 2 bases, with 11 bases remaining between them. This CDR3 has 16 amino acids. CDR3 sequence: CASSLDLGGTNEKLFF. In DNA form, the CDR3 reads TGTGCCAGCAGCTTAGATCTGGGAGGGACTAATGAAAAACTGTTTTTT.

The chain uses TRBV5-1 and TRBJ2-1, with 10 bases matching TRBD2. The germline V gene encodes CDR1 SGHRS and CDR2 YFSETQ. CDR3 length: 15 amino acids. V lost 4 bases, J lost 10 bases, and 11 bases stayed unmatched. The CDR3 sequence: CASSATSGAPSEQFF. The CDR3 nucleotides read TGCGCCAGCAGCGCCACTAGCGGGGCCCCAAGCGAGCAGTTCTTC. Full variable domain (rest looked up from reference TRBV5-1 and TRBJ2-1): KAGVTQTPRYLIKTRGQQVTLSCSPISGHRSVSWYQQTPGQGLQFLFEYFSETQRNKGNFPGRFSGRQFSNSRSEMNVSTLELGDSALYLCASSATSGAPSEQFFGPGTRLTVL.

This chain joins TRBV6-5 and TRBJ1-1; the D is unclear. The V gene's germline CDR1 is MNHEY and CDR2 SVGAGI. Trimming took off 0 bases at V and 3 bases at J, with 11 bases between the two ends. The CDR3 is made up of 15 amino acids. The CDR3 here is CASSYSWRGDTEAFF. The CDR3 DNA is TGTGCCAGCAGTTACTCTTGGAGAGGAGACACTGAAGCTTTCTTT.

This sequence joins TRBV7-2 and TRBJ1-2; 7 bases agree with TRBD1. CDR3 length: 15 residues. V lost 2 bases to trimming and J lost 8 bases; unmatched junction nucleotides: 11. The germline CDR1 and CDR2 sequences are SGHTA and FQGNSA. The CDR3 loop is CASSLIQRQGVGYTF. The DNA of the CDR3 is TGTGCCAGCAGCTTAATCCAAAGACAGGGAGTAGGCTACACCTTC.

This clonotype showed up just a few times. CDR3: CAWSGSNQPQHF. The CDR3 DNA is TGTGCCTGGAGTGGGAGCAATCAGCCCCAGCATTTT. The chain has TRBV30 and TRBJ1-5, with D unresolved. The CDR3 spans 12 residues. Germline V CDR1 and CDR2: GTSNPN, SVGIG (reference sequence). Trimming stripped 1 base from V and 1 base from J, with 2 bases between. Using reference TRBV30 and TRBJ1-5 for the parts outside the CDR3, the full variable domain is SQTIHQWPATLVQPVGSPLSLECTVEGTSNPNLYWYRQAAGRGLQLLFYSVGIGQISSEVPQNLSASRPQDRQFILSSKKLLLSDSGFYLCAWSGSNQPQHFGDGTRLSIL.

V is TRBV11-3 and J is TRBJ1-1; the D is unclear. V gave up 4 bases and J gave up 7 bases, with 13 bases separating them. This CDR3 region has 13 residues. Germline CDR1 is SGHNT and CDR2 is YENEEA. The CDR3 region has the DNA TGTGCCAGCAGCTATATGGGTACGGATGAAGCTTTCTTT. Translated, it gives CASSYMGTDEAFF.

In its sample, this clonotype was seen a few times. This CDR3 reads CASSLDRAGEAFF. The CDR3 DNA is TGCGCCAGCAGCCTAGACAGGGCCGGTGAAGCTTTCTTT. J is TRBJ1-1 and V is TRBV4-3; 7 positions match TRBD1. Germline CDR1 is LGHNA and CDR2 is YSLEER. The CDR3 loop spans 13 amino acids. V lost 4 bases, J lost 7 bases, and 6 bases stayed unmatched.

Ten or more counts support this clonotype. The genes are TRBV27 and TRBJ1-2; perhaps TRBD1 as D (5 bases). V was shortened by 2 bases and J by 0 bases, with 7 bases between the two germline ends. CDR3 length: 14 amino acids. Looked up from germline, CDR1 is MNHEY and CDR2 is SMNVEV (reference sequence). The chain's CDR3 is CASSLDSSNYGYTF. CDR3 DNA: TGTGCCAGCAGTTTAGACAGTTCTAACTATGGCTACACCTTC.

The chain is built from TRBV3-1 and TRBJ1-1; 9 positions match TRBD1. The germline V gene has CDR1 LGHDT and CDR2 YNNKEL (reference sequence). The CDR3 sequence is 16 residues long. V lost 0 bases, J lost 6 bases, and 8 bases stayed unmatched. The CDR3, as DNA: TGTGCCAGCAGCCAAGATATGGGACAGGGTTTGCCTGAAGCTTTCTTT. It is translated as CASSQDMGQGLPEAFF.

This clonotype was counted many times. The V and J genes are TRBV28 and TRBJ2-1; 10 positions match TRBD1. After removal of 5 bases from V and 2 bases from J, the junction contained 9 bases not matched to a gene. Germline V CDR1 and CDR2: MDHEN, SYDVKM. The CDR3 has 17 residues. In DNA, the CDR3 is TGTGCCAGCAGTCTATTAGTCGGACAGGGGGCCTACAATGAGCAGTTCTTC. It codes for CASSLLVGQGAYNEQFF.

This clonotype was counted ten times or more. This rearrangement joins TRBV6-1 to TRBJ1-3; TRBD1 aligns across 7 bases. CDR1 is MNHNS and CDR2 is SASEGT in the germline V gene. V lost 11 bases and J lost 0; bases outside the gene matches: 7. CDR3 length equals 14 residues. The CDR3 is CACEQGTSGNTIYF. The CDR3 bases are TGTGCCTGCGAACAGGGGACCTCTGGAAACACCATATATTTT.

DNA for the CDR3: TGTGCCAGCAGCGTAGACGGGGGGGGCTTTGCCTACAATGAGCAGTTCTTC. This sequence encodes CASSVDGGGFAYNEQFF. The V call is TRBV9, the J call TRBJ2-1; 8 nucleotides agree with TRBD2. The germline CDR1 and CDR2 sequences are SGDLS and YYNGEE. The V segment lost 0 bases and the J segment 2 bases; nucleotides outside the gene matches: 7. The CDR3 consists of 17 residues.

This clonotype was observed a few times. This chain links TRBV12-3 or TRBV12-4 with TRBJ1-2, with D maybe TRBD1 (5 bases). Trimming cost V 6 bases and J 6 bases, with 23 bases left between them. The CDR3 length is 16 residues. For the CDR3, the DNA is TGTGCCAGCAGCCCTCCTCGGGGGTTGGTATTAGATGGCTACACCTTC. This codes for CASSPPRGLVLDGYTF.

There are a few counts of this clonotype. The chain is built from TRBV29-1 and TRBJ2-7, with 7 bases identical to TRBD1. This CDR3 comprises 14 residues. Trimming removed 1 base from V and 6 bases from J; junction bases left unmatched: 9. Germline CDR1 reads SQVTM; CDR2 reads ANQGSEA. DNA of the CDR3: TGCAGCGTTGAAGTGACAGGGATCCGAGGCGAGCAGTACTTC. Residues: CSVEVTGIRGEQYF.